In its sample, the clone carrying this T cell receptor beta chain was seen a few times. Sequence at one end of the junction differs from germline and may be a read error. This sample was taken from a study of kidney transplant recipient with SARS-CoV-2 infection. CDR1 and CDR2 from the germline V gene are DFQATT and SNEGSKA (reference sequence). This CDR3 region has 11 residues. Using its own MiXCR run on the reads, TCRdb lists one record per CDR3 protein. Of 200,000 to 250,000 distinct CDR3 sequences in the sample, 25% to 30% were seen once. This rearrangement joins TRBV20-1 to TRBJ2-1; D is ambiguous. The TCR sequence derives from a male patient between 25 and 40 years old who had COVID-19 and was a kidney transplant recipient. The graft donor may be the source of some T cells. The sequenced sample was a blood sample, obtained at baseline and on day 111 from a kidney transplant recipient. The DNA of the CDR3 is TGCAGCGCTAATGGCTACAATGAGCAGTTCTTC. As protein: CSANGYNEQFF.